The TCR beta chain described here comes from a study of T cell responses to AZD1222 COVID-19 vaccine. Regarding the study as a whole: Nearly half of the spike-specific TCRs reportedly recognize variant regions that carry no mutations. White British ancestry dominated among donors, who included more females, and clonal diversity was possibly underestimated. Only a handful of individuals given AZD1222 were seropositive at baseline. Dominant CD4 TCR responses targeted spike regions 160-218 and 743-854.

TCRdb's copy holds only in-frame clones and misses some; the assay was immunoSEQ multiplex PCR. This table holds 100,000 to 150,000 clones, 65% to 90% found once. In regard to this clone: Its antigen remains unidentified.

Germline-derived CDR1 and CDR2 are KGHSH and LQKENI. V dropped 0 bases and J dropped 6; count of bases not matched to a gene: 4. CDR3 length: 15 amino acids. The V and J genes are TRBV18 and TRBJ1-5; 8 bases line up with TRBD1. This receptor was identified in an adult who received the AZD1222 COVID-19 vaccine. Sequences were derived from peripheral blood, sampled 28 days after the second AZD1222 dose. CDR3 nucleotides: TGTGCCAGCTCACCACCGGACAGGGCCGGTCAGCCCCAGCATTTT. Amino acids: CASSPPDRAGQPQHF. Full variable domain (missing parts from reference TRBV18 and TRBJ1-5): NAGVMQNPRHLVRRRGQEARLRCSPMKGHSHVYWYRQLPEEGLKFMVYLQKENIIDESGMPKERFSAEFPKEGPSILRIQQVVRGDSAAYFCASSPPDRAGQPQHFGDGTRLSIL.